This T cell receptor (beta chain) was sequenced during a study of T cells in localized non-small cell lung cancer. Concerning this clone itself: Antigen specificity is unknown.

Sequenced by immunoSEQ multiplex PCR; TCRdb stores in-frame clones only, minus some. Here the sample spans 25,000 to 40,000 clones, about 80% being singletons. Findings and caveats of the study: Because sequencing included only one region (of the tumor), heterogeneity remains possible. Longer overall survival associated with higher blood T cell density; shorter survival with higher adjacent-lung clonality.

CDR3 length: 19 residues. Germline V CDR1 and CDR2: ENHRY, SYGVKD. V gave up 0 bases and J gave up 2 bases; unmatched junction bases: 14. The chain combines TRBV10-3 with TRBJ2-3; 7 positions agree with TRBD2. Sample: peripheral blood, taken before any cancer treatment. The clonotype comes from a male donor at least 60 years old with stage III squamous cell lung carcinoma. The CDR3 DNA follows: TGTGCCATCAGTGAGTCGTGGGGGGGAAGCTCTTTCAACACAGATACGCAGTATTTT. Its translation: CAISESWGGSSFNTDTQYF.